Below are 9 T cell receptor beta chains sequenced from a single sample in a study of blood T cell repertoires in COVID-19. Using immunoSEQ multiplex PCR, the repertoire was profiled, and TCRdb retains in-frame clones only, with some absent. Of roughly 170,000 clones in the sample, 86% are singletons; the top ten hold around 20%. Sequencing was carried out using peripheral blood. The receptors were gathered from a man in his 70s with active or convalescent COVID-19.

This rearrangement joins TRBV7-6 to TRBJ1-6; no clear D. The CDR3 sequence is 15 residues long. Germline V gene data show CDR1 as SGHVS and CDR2 as FNYEAQ. Trimming pared 3 bases from V and 0 bases from J, leaving 6 bases between. The CDR3 region is CASSLRSSYNSPLHF. The CDR3 nucleotides are TGTGCCAGCAGCTTGAGGAGCTCCTATAATTCACCCCTCCACTTT.

The chain couples TRBV30 to TRBJ2-3, with TRBD1 identical over 8 bases. The CDR3 runs to 15 residues. V was clipped by 4 bases and J by 0 bases; unmatched bases: 6. Germline loops: CDR1 GTSNPN, CDR2 SVGIG (reference sequence). The CDR3 nucleotides read TGTGCCTGGAAGACACAGGGGGTGAGCACAGATACGCAGTATTTT. Amino acid sequence: CAWKTQGVSTDTQYF.

This chain links TRBV5-8 with TRBJ2-1; 8 bases map to TRBD2. Trimming at V came to 4 bases and at J to 1 base, leaving 4 bases not matched to a gene. The CDR3 loop spans 15 amino acids. The V gene's germline CDR1 is SGHTS and CDR2 YDEGEE. The CDR3 nucleotides are TGTGCCAGCAGCCGGGGGGGGTTTTCCTACAATGAGCAGTTCTTC. As protein: CASSRGGFSYNEQFF.

About this clone: The same CDR3 can be traced to other DNA sequences in this sample. The chain links TRBV12-3 or TRBV12-4 to TRBJ1-1; D remains ambiguous. V shed 5 bases and J shed 2 bases, with 9 bases lying between them. The length of the CDR3 is 13 residues. The CDR3 sequence is CASSLGPNTEAFF. DNA for the CDR3: TGTGCCAGCAGTCTCGGTCCCAACACTGAAGCTTTCTTT.

The chain has TRBV15 and TRBJ1-1; tentatively, D is TRBD1 (5 bases). The CDR3 totals 14 residues. CDR1 and CDR2 from the germline V gene are LNHNV and YYDKDF (reference sequence). Trimming took off 2 bases at V and 11 bases at J, with 18 bases between the two ends. The CDR3 sequence: CATSRLGGLSEAFF. CDR3 DNA sequence: TGTGCCACCAGCAGATTGGGGGGATTAAGTGAGGCTTTCTTT.

The chain carries TRBV5-4 and TRBJ2-5; 8 nucleotides align to TRBD1. This CDR3 contains 15 residues. Trimming cost V 4 bases and J 1 base; bases outside gene matches: 6. CDR1 is SGHNT, CDR2 YYREEE, per germline (reference sequence). As DNA, the CDR3 is TGTGCCAGCAGCACCCGACAGGGGAGCCAAGAGACCCAGTACTTC. Encoded protein: CASSTRQGSQETQYF. Full variable domain (missing parts from reference TRBV5-4 and TRBJ2-5): ETGVTQSPTHLIKTRGQQVTLRCSSQSGHNTVSWYQQALGQGPQFIFQYYREEENGRGNFPPRFSGLQFPNYSSELNVNALELDDSALYLCASSTRQGSQETQYFGPGTRLLVL.

The chain combines TRBV7-2 with TRBJ2-5, with TRBD2 matching over 8 bases. With V trimmed by 5 bases and J by 7 bases, 18 bases remained unmatched. The CDR3 contains 17 residues. Germline lookup yields CDR1 SGHTA and CDR2 FQGNSA. CDR3 in amino acids: CASSTASGFPEQVTQYF. The CDR3 DNA follows: TGTGCCAGCAGCACCGCTAGCGGGTTCCCCGAACAGGTGACCCAGTACTTC. Full variable domain (missing parts from reference TRBV7-2 and TRBJ2-5): GAGVSQSPSNKVTEKGKDVELRCDPISGHTALYWYRQSLGQGLEFLIYFQGNSAPDKSGLPSDRFSAERTGGSVSTLTIQRTQQEDSAVYLCASSTASGFPEQVTQYFGPGTRLLVL.

This chain joins TRBV4-3 and TRBJ1-6; 7 positions match TRBD1. CDR1 LGHNA and CDR2 YSLEER come from the germline V gene. V lost 8 bases and J lost 9; bases outside the gene matches: 7. The CDR3 runs 13 residues. CDR3 residues: CASGGTVGSPLHF. For the CDR3, the DNA is TGCGCCAGCGGCGGGACAGTAGGTTCACCCCTCCACTTT.

The chain has TRBV6-2 or TRBV6-3 and TRBJ1-4; 9 bases are shared with TRBD1. V shed 5 bases and J 5 bases; nucleotides not matched to a gene: 6. This CDR3 comprises 15 residues. Germline V gives CDR1 MNHEY, CDR2 SVGEGT. As DNA, the CDR3 is TGTGCCAGCAGTCACGATGGGACAGGGAATGAAAAACTGTTTTTT. Translation: CASSHDGTGNEKLFF.